These 23 T cell receptor beta chains share one sample of origin, sequenced in a study of Ad26.COV2.S vaccination and SARS-CoV-2 variants. Assay used: immunoSEQ multiplex PCR; TCRdb lists only in-frame clones, some missing. The profile shows more than 300,000 clones, around 84% of them singletons. The treatment denotes: roughly 18 received Ad26.COV2.S at low or high dose, single or two shots; roughly five received placebo; per-sample allocation not given. All samples were drawn on day 63, counting from the first vaccine or placebo injection. This sample comprised peripheral blood, obtained in a trial of Ad26.COV2.S vaccine versus placebo. These receptors were taken from a person between 18 and 65 years old who received the Ad26.COV2.S COVID-19 vaccine or a placebo.

The chain couples TRBV7-2 to TRBJ1-6; 10 nucleotides align to TRBD1. V was clipped by 1 base and J by 0 bases; unmatched bases: 6. This CDR3 spans 19 amino acids. Germline V gives CDR1 SGHTA, CDR2 FQGNSA. The CDR3 DNA sequence: TGTGCCAGCAGCTTAGGACAGGGGGCGACCAGCTCCTATAATTCACCCCTCCACTTT. Its protein product is CASSLGQGATSSYNSPLHF.

The chain recombines TRBV4-2 with TRBJ1-1; a weak D match, TRBD1 (5 bases). Germline V gene data show CDR1 as LGHNA and CDR2 as YNFKEQ. The CDR3 extends over 15 amino acids. The V end lost 4 bases, the J end lost 1 base, and 13 bases lay between the germline ends. In DNA, the CDR3 is TGTGCCAGCAGCCCCCTTTCAGGGTGGAACACTGAAGCTTTCTTT. It translates to CASSPLSGWNTEAFF.

This chain joins TRBV18 and TRBJ2-7; D possibly matches TRBD1 or TRBD2 (5 bases each). The V end lost 3 bases, the J end lost 6 bases, and 9 bases lay between the germline ends. Germline V gives CDR1 KGHSH, CDR2 LQKENI. The CDR3 sequence is 12 residues long. The CDR3 DNA follows: TGTGCCAGCTCACCCGGGACGAGCGAGCAGTACTTC. As protein: CASSPGTSEQYF.

The chain has TRBV5-4 and TRBJ2-3, with 9 bases aligning to TRBD2. V shed 1 base and J 1 base; nucleotides not matched to a gene: 1. The CDR3 has 15 amino acids. The germline gives CDR1 SGHNT, CDR2 YYREEE (reference sequence). As DNA, the CDR3 is TGTGCCAGCAGCTTGAGGACTAGCGGCACAGATACGCAGTATTTT. This encodes CASSLRTSGTDTQYF.

The rearrangement joins TRBV6-5 to TRBJ2-7; TRBD1 aligns across 10 bases. This CDR3 region has 14 residues. The germline CDR1 and CDR2 sequences are MNHEY and SVGAGI. V gave up 6 bases and J gave up 7 bases; unmatched junction bases: 9. The CDR3: CASRAGTGVGEQYF. In nucleotides, the CDR3 is TGTGCCAGCAGAGCCGGGACAGGGGTAGGGGAGCAGTACTTC.

The chain recombines TRBV6-2 or TRBV6-3 with TRBJ1-5; D gene uncertain. The germline V and J ends were trimmed by 5 bases and 4 bases, with 15 bases remaining between them. Germline loops: CDR1 MNHEY, CDR2 SVGEGT. The CDR3 length is 15 residues. The CDR3 loop is CASSIPLRVNQPQHF. CDR3 DNA sequence: TGTGCCAGCAGTATCCCCTTGAGGGTTAATCAGCCCCAGCATTTT.

The chain is built from TRBV19 and TRBJ1-3; weak D call: TRBD1 (6 bases). CDR3 length: 14 amino acids. V lost 7 bases to trimming and J lost 4 bases, with 14 bases between them. The germline gives CDR1 LNHDA, CDR2 SQIVND (reference sequence). For the CDR3, the DNA is TGTGCCAGTACCTCTCCGGGACACGGAAACACCATATATTTT. Translating gives CASTSPGHGNTIYF. The whole variable domain, filled in from reference TRBV19 and TRBJ1-3, reads DGGITQSPKYLFRKEGQNVTLSCEQNLNHDAMYWYRQDPGQGLRLIYYSQIVNDFQKGDIAEGYSVSREKKESFPLTVTSAQKNPTAFYLCASTSPGHGNTIYFGEGSWLTVV.

The chain has TRBV2 and TRBJ1-2; D call uncertain. Deletions cut 3 bases from V and 1 base from J, with 12 bases between. Germline lookup yields CDR1 SNHLY and CDR2 FYNNEI. CDR3 length: 15 amino acids. The CDR3, as DNA: TGTGCCAGCAGTGATTCTAGTGGCTATAACTATGGCTACACCTTC. As protein: CASSDSSGYNYGYTF.

The chain combines TRBV7-2 with TRBJ1-2, with 7 positions matching TRBD1. Germline V gives CDR1 SGHTA, CDR2 FQGNSA. CDR3 length: 15 amino acids. V lost 1 base, J lost 4 bases, and 6 bases stayed unmatched. In DNA form, the CDR3 reads TGTGCCAGCAGCTTAGGCCGACAGGGACCCTATGGCTACACCTTC. Its translation: CASSLGRQGPYGYTF.

The V gene is TRBV19, the J gene TRBJ1-6, with D possibly being TRBD1 (6 bases). Deletions cut 3 bases from V and 9 bases from J, with 21 bases between. The length of the CDR3 is 17 residues. Germline CDR1 and CDR2: LNHDA and SQIVND (reference sequence). The CDR3, as DNA: TGTGCCAGTAGTATCGGATCGACAGGCACGCGGTTTTCACCCCTCCACTTT. Its translation is CASSIGSTGTRFSPLHF.

The rearrangement uses TRBV18 and TRBJ1-4; TRBD1 agrees at 7 bases. Germline V gene data show CDR1 as KGHSH and CDR2 as LQKENI. The CDR3 length is 12 residues. Trimming at V came to 5 bases and at J to 15 bases, leaving 9 bases not matched to a gene. The CDR3 region has the DNA TGTGCCAGCTCAGCCGGGACAGCGACGTTGTTTTTT. It codes for CASSAGTATLFF.

This chain connects TRBV24-1 to TRBJ2-1, with D hard to call. Germline V CDR1 and CDR2: KGHDR, SFDVKD. CDR3 length: 13 residues. The V and J ends lost 1 base and 6 bases respectively, with 6 bases between them. The CDR3 coding sequence is TGTGCCACCAGTGATTTTAGCAGCAATGAGCAGTTCTTC. This translates into CATSDFSSNEQFF.

The V gene is TRBV6-6, the J gene TRBJ2-1; TRBD2 is a possible D gene (7 bases). The CDR3 has 13 residues. Deletions cut 5 bases from V and 8 bases from J, with 13 bases between. Germline CDR1 and CDR2: MNHNY and SVGAGI (reference sequence). The CDR3 coding sequence is TGTGCCAGCAGTCACGGGGGGCAGGATGAGCAGTTCTTC. It is translated as CASSHGGQDEQFF.

The chain recombines TRBV3-1 (or the pseudogene TRBV3-2) with TRBJ1-1; 8 bases are shared with TRBD1. V was pared by 5 bases and J by 1 base, with 3 bases of the junction left unmatched. Germline V CDR1 and CDR2: LGHDT, YNNKEL (reference sequence). This CDR3 is 14 amino acids long. This chain's CDR3 is CASSDGTGNTEAFF. The CDR3 DNA reads TGTGCCAGCAGCGACGGGACAGGGAACACTGAAGCTTTCTTT.

This rearrangement joins TRBV30 to TRBJ1-3; D call uncertain. Germline loops: CDR1 GTSNPN, CDR2 SVGIG (reference sequence). The CDR3 sequence is 15 residues long. Trimming left V 1 base short and J 0 bases short, with 10 bases between. The CDR3 reads CAWSANYFSGNTIYF. Here the CDR3 DNA reads TGTGCCTGGAGTGCCAACTACTTCTCTGGAAACACCATATATTTT.

The CDR3 loop reads CASSLRPTGELFF. In DNA form, the CDR3 reads TGTGCCAGCAGCTTACGCCCAACCGGGGAGCTGTTTTTT. The V gene is TRBV7-3, the J gene TRBJ2-2, with D uncertain. The CDR3 consists of 13 residues. CDR1 and CDR2 (germline): SGHTA, FQGTGA. Trimming shortened V by 2 bases and J by 5 bases, and 6 bases separated the two germline ends. The variable domain in full, with the rest retrieved from reference TRBV7-3 and TRBJ2-2, is GAGVSQTPSNKVTEKGKYVELRCDPISGHTALYWYRQSLGQGPEFLIYFQGTGAADDSGLPNDRFFAVRPEGSVSTLKIQRTERGDSAVYLCASSLRPTGELFFGEGSRLTVL.

The gene calls are TRBV19 and TRBJ1-5; D call uncertain. This CDR3 has 16 residues. Trimming left V 4 bases short and J 5 bases short, with 18 bases between. The germline gives CDR1 LNHDA, CDR2 SQIVND (reference sequence). CDR3 residues: CASSSLKGSWDQPQHF. The CDR3 nucleotides read TGTGCCAGTAGTAGCTTAAAAGGGTCTTGGGATCAGCCCCAGCATTTT. Supplemented by reference TRBV19 and TRBJ1-5, the full variable domain reads DGGITQSPKYLFRKEGQNVTLSCEQNLNHDAMYWYRQDPGQGLRLIYYSQIVNDFQKGDIAEGYSVSREKKESFPLTVTSAQKNPTAFYLCASSSLKGSWDQPQHFGDGTRLSIL.

CDR3 in amino acids: CAWSVLIRSGGAGTQYF. The CDR3 DNA follows: TGTGCCTGGAGTGTCCTGATTAGGAGCGGGGGGGCCGGGACCCAGTACTTC. The rearrangement links TRBV30 to TRBJ2-5, with TRBD2 matching over 10 bases. J was trimmed by 7 bases and V by 0 bases; bases with no gene match: 14. The CDR3 covers 17 residues. In germline, CDR1 is GTSNPN, CDR2 SVGIG (reference sequence).

This chain uses TRBV2 with TRBJ1-5; no firm D call. The germline V gene encodes CDR1 SNHLY and CDR2 FYNNEI. The CDR3 contains 15 residues. V dropped 5 bases and J dropped 1 base, with 12 bases sitting between them. This CDR3 is CASSTDTRSNQPQHF. The DNA for the CDR3 is TGTGCCAGCAGTACCGACACGAGAAGCAATCAGCCCCAGCATTTT.

V gene TRBV29-1 combines with J gene TRBJ1-3; no firm D call. Between the trimmed V and J ends, which lost 3 bases and 3 bases, there was a span of 6 bases. The CDR3 sequence is 12 residues long. Germline V lookup: CDR1 SQVTM, CDR2 ANQGSEA. The CDR3 protein is CSVESNGNTIYF. CDR3 nucleotide sequence: TGCAGCGTTGAGTCAAATGGAAACACCATATATTTT.

The chain combines TRBV7-6 with TRBJ1-4, with D possibly being TRBD1 (6 bases). CDR3 size: 16 residues. V was shortened by 5 bases and J by 5 bases, with 18 bases between the two germline ends. The germline CDR1 and CDR2 sequences are SGHVS and FNYEAQ. The CDR3 loop reads CASSADRTGRNEKLFF. The CDR3, as DNA: TGTGCCAGCAGCGCAGATCGAACAGGGAGGAATGAAAAACTGTTTTTT. Full variable domain (remainder filled in from reference TRBV7-6 and TRBJ1-4): GAGVSQSPRYKVTKRGQDVALRCDPISGHVSLYWYRQALGQGPEFLTYFNYEAQQDKSGLPNDRFSAERPEGSISTLTIQRTEQRDSAMYRCASSADRTGRNEKLFFGSGTQLSVL.

The chain links TRBV19 to TRBJ1-2; no definite D call. V was cut by 3 bases and J by 5 bases, with 22 bases left in between. CDR1 is LNHDA and CDR2 is SQIVND in the germline V gene (reference sequence). The length of the CDR3 is 17 residues. The CDR3 DNA is TGTGCCAGTAGTATCTCCTCCGGGCTCCGGATGGGTTATGGCTACACCTTC. Protein: CASSISSGLRMGYGYTF.

There are a few counts of this clone. This chain connects TRBV6-5 to TRBJ1-5; D is unclear. The CDR3 extends over 13 amino acids. Germline V gene sequence: CDR1 MNHEY, CDR2 SVGAGI. Trimming shortened V by 7 bases and J by 0 bases, and 7 bases separated the two germline ends. CDR3 protein: CASMDYSNQPQHF. Here the CDR3 DNA reads TGTGCCAGCATGGATTATAGCAATCAGCCCCAGCATTTT.